This TCR beta chain was retrieved from a study of cytomegalovirus exposure and HLA in healthy donors. Looking at the study overall: Caucasian-associated ancestry cluster membership applied to just over 80% of 398 genotyped donors.

Study results and caveats: In vitro checks showed that a few CMV-associated chains really do target CMV antigens. Indistinguishable V segments, including TRBV6-2 and TRBV6-3, were excluded. Cytomegalovirus status, reportedly, was diagnosed with high specificity and sensitivity by the classifier.

PCR employed 60 Vbeta and 13 Jbeta primers. Sequenced by immunoSEQ multiplex PCR; TCRdb stores in-frame clones only, minus some. Its table lists 65,000 to 95,000 clones. On this clone itself: What it recognizes is unknown.

The V gene end was trimmed by 5 bases and the J gene end by 2 bases; junction bases not matched to a gene: 5. The CDR3 is made up of 15 amino acids. Germline V gene sequence: CDR1 MDHEN, CDR2 SYDVKM. The TCR sequence derives from a female donor in good health and CMV-seropositive. The rearrangement uses TRBV28 and TRBJ2-3; TRBD1 matches at 9 bases. The sample taken for sequencing was PBMCs. The CDR3 coding sequence is TGTGCCAGCAGTAGGGACAGGGTAACCACAGATACGCAGTATTTT. Its translation is CASSRDRVTTDTQYF.